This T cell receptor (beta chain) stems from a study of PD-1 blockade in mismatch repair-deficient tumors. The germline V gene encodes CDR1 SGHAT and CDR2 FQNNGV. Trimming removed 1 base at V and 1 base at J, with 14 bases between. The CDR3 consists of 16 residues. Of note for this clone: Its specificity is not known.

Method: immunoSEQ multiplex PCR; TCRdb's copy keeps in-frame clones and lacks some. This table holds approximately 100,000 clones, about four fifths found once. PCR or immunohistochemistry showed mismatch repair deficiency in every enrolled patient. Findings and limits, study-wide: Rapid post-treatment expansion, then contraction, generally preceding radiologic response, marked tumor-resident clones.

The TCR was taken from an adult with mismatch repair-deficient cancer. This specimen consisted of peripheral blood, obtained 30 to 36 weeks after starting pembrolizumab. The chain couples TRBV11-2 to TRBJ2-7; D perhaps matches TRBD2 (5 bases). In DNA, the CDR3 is TGTGCCAGCAGCTTAGCCGGGAACAAGAGGTCCTACGAGCAGTACTTC. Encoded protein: CASSLAGNKRSYEQYF.